This TCR beta chain was obtained from a study of T cells after posttransplantation cyclophosphamide (dated by TCRdb to the mid-2010s). The study in broad terms: Using TRB sequencing, the study followed how the T cell repertoire reconstituted after myeloablative bone marrow transplantation in which posttransplantation cyclophosphamide served as GVHD prophylaxis. Samples from some 33 PTCy-treated patients and approximately 15 related bone marrow donors of those patients were subjected to antigen receptor sequencing. Blood from all 30 or so PTCy patients with 1-year posttransplant specimens was subjected to TRB sequencing. In 3 patients, up to 3 additional blood samples taken between 2 and 5.2 years after transplant also underwent TRB sequencing, as did pretransplant blood from a handful of patients. Because TRA and TRB clonality correlated tightly in 9 samples, later TCR analyses were limited to TRB. Public TRB sequences were queried against a database of over 3,000 sequences associated with responses to pathogens, tumor antigens, self-antigens and alloantigens. What the study reported, not specific to this receptor: Across the roughly 48 patients, TRB clonality was highly associated with recipient CMV seropositivity and CMV reactivation, and diversity with PTCy was similar to that in the CNI/methotrexate controls. The TRB repertoires of T cells infiltrating skin or the GI tract showed only limited overlap with the TRB repertoires found in blood. Donor-recipient similarity was low at 1-2 months but increased during the first year, and donor CD8+ memory clones often dominated later blood repertoires.

The CDR3 covers 14 residues, taking in both the cysteine and the phenylalanine. Kept here is only the CDR3 DNA, which spans 42 bases and is read in frame from base 1. CDR1 is given as MNHNY and CDR2 as SVGAGI, both from the germline V gene (reference sequence). V trim: 3 bases; J trim: 4 bases; unmatched bases: 5. TRB sequencing used genomic DNA with the immunoSEQ assay at survey resolution or the hsTCRB kit. Processing in the source paper ran as follows. The immunoSEQ software was used for initial read processing, and the LymphoSeq R package was used for repertoire analyses. Clonality was computed as 1 minus normalized Shannon entropy, and a Gini coefficient was also calculated for each TRB dataset. To infer phenotypes in unsorted samples, TRB sequences from sorted subsets of the recipient or donor were mapped onto unsorted samples from the same recipient. TCRdb re-hosts the immuneACCESS table, in-frame sequences only. Its copies lack some clones; in the studies checked, an unresolved V gene accounts for under half of them, and the cause for the rest is not known. Clone size and V and J calls were adopted from that table, with D and trimming inferred from the DNA. The table gives about 9,100 clones for this sample, with none occurring only once. The top ten clonotypes cover 3.5% to 4.5% of the sample.

Taking its sample share into account, this clone is medium-sized (0.01 to 0.1%). Its binding antigen is unknown. Base quality data are lacking; no much larger clone is found one base away. In light of the paper, this sample's treatment or condition label describes: high-dose cyclophosphamide on days +3 and +4 as single-agent GVHD prophylaxis. For conditioning, the PTCy patients got busulfan and fludarabine, then a related or unrelated marrow graft, followed by cyclophosphamide on days +3 and +4. PTCy-treated patients came from a prospective multi-institutional clinical trial. Mononuclear cells from peripheral blood and bone marrow were separated by Ficoll-Hypaque density centrifugation and then cryopreserved.

The V and J genes are TRBV6-6 and TRBJ1-2, and 7 bases in between align with TRBD1. The sequenced sample was PBMCs, obtained around 350 days after allogeneic stem cell transplant with posttransplant cyclophosphamide. The origin of this receptor is a male patient in his forties or fifties who received an allogeneic stem cell transplant from a related donor and was CMV-positive. Post transplant, some T cells may arise from the graft donor. In nucleotide form, the sequence is TGTGCCAGCAGTTATACAGGGACAGCCTATGGCTACACCTTC. Its amino acids are CASSYTGTAYGYTF.